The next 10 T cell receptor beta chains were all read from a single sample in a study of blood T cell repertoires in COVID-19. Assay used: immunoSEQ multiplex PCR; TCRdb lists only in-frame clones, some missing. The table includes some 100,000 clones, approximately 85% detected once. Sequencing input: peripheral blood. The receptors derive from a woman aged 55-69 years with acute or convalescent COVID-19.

This CDR3 is CASSLSGLAQETQYF. The CDR3 DNA sequence: TGTGCCAGCAGCTTATCAGGACTAGCACAAGAGACCCAGTACTTC. The V call is TRBV7-3, the J call TRBJ2-5, with 8 bases fitting TRBD2. The CDR3 spans 15 residues. Per germline, CDR1 SGHTA and CDR2 FQGTGA. V trimming: 2 bases; J trimming: 2 bases; junction bases outside the gene matches: 4.

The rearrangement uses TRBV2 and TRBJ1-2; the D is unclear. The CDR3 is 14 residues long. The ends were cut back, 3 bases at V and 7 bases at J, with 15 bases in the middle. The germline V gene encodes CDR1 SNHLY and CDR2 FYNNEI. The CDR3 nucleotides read TGTGCCAGCAGTGATTTGAAGGCGGGTACTGGCTACACCTTC. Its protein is CASSDLKAGTGYTF.

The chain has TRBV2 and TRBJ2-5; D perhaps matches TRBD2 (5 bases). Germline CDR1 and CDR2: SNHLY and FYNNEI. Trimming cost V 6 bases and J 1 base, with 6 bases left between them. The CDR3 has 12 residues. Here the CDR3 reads CASRDFQETQYF. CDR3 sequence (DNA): TGTGCCAGCAGGGACTTCCAAGAGACCCAGTACTTC.

The DNA for the CDR3 is TGTGCCAGCAGTGAAGGGAGTAATCAGCCCCAGCATTTT. Translating it yields CASSEGSNQPQHF. J is TRBJ1-5 and V is TRBV6-4, with unresolved D. Germline assignment: CDR1 MRHNA and CDR2 SNTAGT. V was cut by 3 bases and J by 4 bases, with 7 bases left in between. This CDR3 contains 13 residues.

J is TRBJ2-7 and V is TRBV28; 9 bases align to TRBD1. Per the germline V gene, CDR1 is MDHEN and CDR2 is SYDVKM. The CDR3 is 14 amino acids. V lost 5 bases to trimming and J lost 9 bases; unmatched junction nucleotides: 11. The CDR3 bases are TGTGCCAGCAGTCAAACCGGGACAGGGAACGGGCAGTACTTC. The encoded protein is CASSQTGTGNGQYF.

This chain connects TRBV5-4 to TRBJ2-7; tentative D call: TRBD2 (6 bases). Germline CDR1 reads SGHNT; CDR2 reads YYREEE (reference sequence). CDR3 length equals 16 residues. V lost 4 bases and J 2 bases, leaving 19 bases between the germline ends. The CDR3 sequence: CASSPAGERATYEQYF. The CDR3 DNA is TGTGCCAGCAGCCCCGCGGGTGAGCGGGCCACCTACGAGCAGTACTTC.

CDR3 protein: CASSAQGNEQFF. For the CDR3, the DNA is TGCGCCAGCAGCGCACAGGGGAATGAGCAGTTCTTC. The V call is TRBV5-1, the J call TRBJ2-1; 7 positions agree with TRBD1. The CDR3 loop spans 12 amino acids. J gave up 7 bases and V 4 bases, and 2 bases lay outside the gene matches. The germline gives CDR1 SGHRS, CDR2 YFSETQ.

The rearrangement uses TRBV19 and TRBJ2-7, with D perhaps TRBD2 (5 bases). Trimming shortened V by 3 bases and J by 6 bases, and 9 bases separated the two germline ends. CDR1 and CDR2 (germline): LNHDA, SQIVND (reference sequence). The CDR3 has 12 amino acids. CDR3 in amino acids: CASSMVSGEQYF. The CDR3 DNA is TGTGCCAGTAGTATGGTCAGCGGCGAGCAGTACTTC.

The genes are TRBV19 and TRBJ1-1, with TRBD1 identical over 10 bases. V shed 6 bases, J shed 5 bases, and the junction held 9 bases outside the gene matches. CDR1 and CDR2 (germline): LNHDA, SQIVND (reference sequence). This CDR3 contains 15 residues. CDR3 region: CASSTRQGARTEAFF. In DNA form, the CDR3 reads TGTGCCAGTAGCACGCGACAGGGGGCGCGAACTGAAGCTTTCTTT.

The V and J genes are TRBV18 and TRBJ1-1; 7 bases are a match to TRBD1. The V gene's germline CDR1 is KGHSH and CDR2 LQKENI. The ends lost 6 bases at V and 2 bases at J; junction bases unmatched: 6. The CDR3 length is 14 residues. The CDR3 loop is CASSHGQANTEAFF. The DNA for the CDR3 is TGTGCCAGCTCCCACGGACAGGCTAACACTGAAGCTTTCTTT.